This TCR beta chain was documented in a study of blood T cell repertoires in COVID-19. Across the whole study: There were acute and convalescent COVID-19 samples, and they came from the United States, Italy and Spain. T cells, B-cell-depleted T cells, or PBMCs provided the cDNA or gDNA that served as material.

CDR1 and CDR2 (germline): SEHNR, FQNEAQ (reference sequence). The CDR3 is 14 residues long. The V segment lost 4 bases and the J segment 7 bases; nucleotides outside the gene matches: 4. Per the original methods: Estimates of nucleated cell counts were drawn from the amplification of reference gene primers. Assay used: immunoSEQ multiplex PCR; TCRdb lists only in-frame clones, some missing. The V and J calls and clone size come from that table; D and trimming were worked out from the DNA. In the table there are over 70,000 clones, more than 80% of which are singletons. The sample taken for sequencing was peripheral blood. The TCR sequence derives from a woman over 75 with acute or convalescent COVID-19. The chain has TRBV7-9 and TRBJ2-1; 10 bases align to TRBD2. The CDR3 reads CASSSVAGGNEQFF. Here the CDR3 DNA reads TGTGCCAGCAGCTCCGTAGCGGGAGGAAATGAGCAGTTCTTC.